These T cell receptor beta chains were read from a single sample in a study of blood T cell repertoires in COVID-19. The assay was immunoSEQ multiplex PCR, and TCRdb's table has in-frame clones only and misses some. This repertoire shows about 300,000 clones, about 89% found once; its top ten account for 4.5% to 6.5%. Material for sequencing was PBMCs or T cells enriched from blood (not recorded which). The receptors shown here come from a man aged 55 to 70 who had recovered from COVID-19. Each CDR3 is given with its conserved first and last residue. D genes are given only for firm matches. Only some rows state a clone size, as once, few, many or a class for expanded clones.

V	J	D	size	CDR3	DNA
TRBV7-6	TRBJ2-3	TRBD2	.	CASSSTIRLAGGDTQYF	TGTGCCAGCAGCTCCACGATAAGGCTAGCGGGGGGGGATACGCAGTATTTT
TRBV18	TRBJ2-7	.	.	CASSPVGTFYEQYF	TGTGCCAGCTCACCCGTAGGGACTTTCTACGAGCAGTACTTC
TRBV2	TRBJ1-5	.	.	CASGGGNQPQHF	TGTGCCAGCGGGGGGGGCAATCAGCCCCAGCATTTT
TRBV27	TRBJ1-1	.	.	CASSFRTSGTEAFF	TGTGCCAGCAGTTTTCGAACATCGGGCACTGAAGCTTTCTTT
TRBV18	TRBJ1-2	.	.	CASSPLGDPGYGYTF	TGTGCCAGCTCACCATTGGGAGACCCGGGCTATGGCTACACCTTC
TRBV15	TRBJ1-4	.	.	CATSRVGETNEKLFF	TGTGCCACCAGCAGAGTAGGGGAAACTAATGAAAAACTGTTTTTT
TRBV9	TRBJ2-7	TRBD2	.	CASSLSGKPYEQYF	TGTGCCAGCAGCCTGAGCGGGAAACCCTACGAGCAGTACTTC
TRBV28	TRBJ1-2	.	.	CASSGPDTNYGYTF	TGTGCCAGCAGTGGGCCGGACACCAACTATGGCTACACCTTC
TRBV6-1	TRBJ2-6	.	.	CASSGQPPASGANVLTF	TGTGCCAGCAGTGGACAGCCCCCGGCCTCTGGGGCCAACGTCCTGACTTTC
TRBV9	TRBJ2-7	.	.	CASSIEPQGGEQYF	TGTGCCAGCAGCATCGAACCTCAGGGTGGGGAGCAGTACTTC
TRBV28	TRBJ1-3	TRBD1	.	CASSLSGTGLGNTIYF	TGTGCCAGCAGTTTATCGGGGACAGGGTTAGGAAACACCATATATTTT
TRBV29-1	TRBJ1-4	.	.	CSVVAGAMEKLFF	TGCAGCGTTGTTGCGGGGGCTATGGAAAAACTGTTTTTT
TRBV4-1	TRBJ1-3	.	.	CASSQESHLSGNTIYF	TGCGCCAGCAGCCAAGAGAGTCACCTCTCTGGAAACACCATATATTTT
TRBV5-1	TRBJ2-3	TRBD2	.	CASSLWTSDTQYF	TGCGCCAGCAGCTTGTGGACTAGCGATACGCAGTATTTT
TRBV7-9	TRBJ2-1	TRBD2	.	CASSSGLRSMRQFF	TGTGCCAGCAGCTCGGGACTAAGGTCTATGCGGCAGTTCTTC
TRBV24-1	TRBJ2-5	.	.	CATSDSLDRQETQYF	TGTGCCACCAGTGATTCCCTAGACAGACAAGAGACCCAGTACTTC
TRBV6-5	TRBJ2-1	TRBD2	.	CASTPGVAGADEQFF	TGTGCCAGCACCCCTGGAGTAGCGGGAGCGGATGAGCAGTTCTTC
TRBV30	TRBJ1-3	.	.	CAWTPTLGNTIYF	TGTGCCTGGACTCCTACTCTTGGAAACACCATATATTTT
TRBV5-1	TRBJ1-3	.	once	CASSLATSLSGNTIYF	TGCGCCAGCAGCTTGGCGACAAGTCTCTCTGGAAACACCATATATTTT
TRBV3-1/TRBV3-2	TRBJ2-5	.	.	CASSQEPIRQETQYF	TGTGCCAGCAGCCAAGAACCGATCCGGCAAGAGACCCAGTACTTC
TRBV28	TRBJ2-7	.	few	CASSPAGPYEQYF	TGTGCCAGCAGCCCCGCGGGCCCCTACGAGCAGTACTTC
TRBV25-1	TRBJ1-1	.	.	CASRGNTEAFF	TGTGCCAGCCGGGGGAACACTGAAGCTTTCTTT
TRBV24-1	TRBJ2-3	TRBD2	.	CATSEKREDKDTQYF	TGTGCCACCAGTGAAAAGCGGGAGGACAAAGATACGCAGTATTTT
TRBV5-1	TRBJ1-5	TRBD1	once	CASSIGTGESGNQPQHF	TGCGCCAGCAGCATAGGGACAGGGGAGAGTGGCAATCAGCCCCAGCATTTT
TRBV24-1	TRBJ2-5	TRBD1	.	CATSDLQWGQGQETQYF	TGTGCCACCAGTGATTTGCAGTGGGGACAGGGACAAGAGACCCAGTACTTC
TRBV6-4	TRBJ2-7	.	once	CASSPDRTSYEQYF	TGTGCCAGCAGTCCGGACAGAACTTCTTACGAGCAGTACTTC
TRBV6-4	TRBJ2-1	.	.	CASSVSGSSYNEQFF	TGTGCCAGCAGTGTTAGCGGAAGCTCCTACAATGAGCAGTTCTTC
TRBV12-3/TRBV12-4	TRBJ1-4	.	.	CASSFAGSGKLFF	TGTGCCAGCAGTTTCGCGGGTTCTGGGAAACTGTTTTTT
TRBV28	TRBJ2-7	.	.	CASSFPSKGEQYF	TGTGCCAGCAGTTTCCCTAGCAAGGGCGAGCAGTACTTC
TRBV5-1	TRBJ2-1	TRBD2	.	CASSLRRDRGDEQFF	TGCGCCAGCAGCTTGCGCAGGGACCGGGGGGATGAGCAGTTCTTC